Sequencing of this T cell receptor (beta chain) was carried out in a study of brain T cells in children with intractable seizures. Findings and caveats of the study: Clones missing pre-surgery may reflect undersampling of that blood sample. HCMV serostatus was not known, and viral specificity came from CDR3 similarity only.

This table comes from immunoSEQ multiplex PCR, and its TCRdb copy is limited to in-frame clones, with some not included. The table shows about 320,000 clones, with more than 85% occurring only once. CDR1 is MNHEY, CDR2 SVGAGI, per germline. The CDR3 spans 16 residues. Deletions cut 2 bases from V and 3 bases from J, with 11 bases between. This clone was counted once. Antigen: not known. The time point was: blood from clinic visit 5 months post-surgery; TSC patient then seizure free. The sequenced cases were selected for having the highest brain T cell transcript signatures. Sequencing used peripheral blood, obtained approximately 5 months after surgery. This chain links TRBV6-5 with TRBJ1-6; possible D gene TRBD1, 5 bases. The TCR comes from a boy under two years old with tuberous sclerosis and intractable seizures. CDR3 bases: TGTGCCAGCAGTTACGGCTTGACAGTCTATAATTCACCCCTCCACTTT. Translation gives CASSYGLTVYNSPLHF.